This T cell receptor beta chain is drawn from a study of T cells expressing NK-cell markers. Synthesis of TCR beta cDNA relied on 5'RACE template switching carrying UMIs. TCRdb reprocessed the 5' RACE reads and reports one entry per CDR3 protein, with no DNA. The table lists 150,000 to 160,000 distinct CDR3 sequences, with roughly 35% in the top ten. Notes on the study in general: NKG2C+ dominant clonotypes from several donors made up about 1.0-8% of CD8+ T cells. One observes that, in several donors, these clonotypes were also the leading ones within the CD3+CD56-NKG2C+ fraction.

About this clonotype: What it binds is unknown.

Germline values: CDR1 ENHRY, CDR2 SYGVKD. CDR3 length equals 13 residues. Sequencing was done on a sample of blood T cells: a sorted CD56 or NKG2C T cell subset, CD4+ or CD8+ T cells, or bulk PBMC T cells (not recorded which). This receptor was taken from a woman between 50 and 59 years old in good health. V is TRBV10-3 and J is TRBJ1-1. This CDR3 is CAISDRLWTEAFF.